This TCR beta chain was sequenced during a study of shared clonotypes between healthy human individuals. Overall study findings and caveats: Exclusively blood specimens were collected; tissue repertoires likely differ. A handful of donors had around 5% of their naive CD4 clonotypes in common.

Points on this clone: Its target is unknown.

Assay used: immunoSEQ multiplex PCR; TCRdb lists only in-frame clones, some missing. Of 2 million to 2.5 million clones in the sample, 90% to 97% were seen once. Germline V gene data show CDR1 as SNHLY and CDR2 as FYNNEI. The CDR3 is 14 residues long. V shed 4 bases, J shed 8 bases, and the junction held 9 bases outside the gene matches. The material sequenced was naive CD4+ T cells sorted from blood. Described subset: CD45RA+ positively selected. The TCR sequence derives from a man between 18 and 35 years old in good health. This sequence joins TRBV2 and TRBJ1-1, with 8 bases matching TRBD1. The CDR3 DNA is TGTGCCAGCAGTGCTATTACAGGGGGACGAGAAGCTTTCTTT. This sequence encodes CASSAITGGREAFF. The variable domain in full, with the rest retrieved from reference TRBV2 and TRBJ1-1, is EPEVTQTPSHQVTQMGQEVILRCVPISNHLYFYWYRQILGQKVEFLVSFYNNEISEKSEIFDDQFSVERPDGSNFTLKIRSTKLEDSAMYFCASSAITGGREAFFGQGTRLTVV.